The clone carrying this TCR beta chain was found a few times. The sample belongs to a study of beta chain features in type 1 diabetes. With 5 bases clipped from V and 0 bases from J, the junction kept 5 bases outside the gene matches. Germline CDR1 SQVTM, CDR2 ANQGSEA. CDR3 size: 14 residues. Since all of the isolated RNA was reverse transcribed, expressed TCRB transcripts were what got sequenced. Generated by immunoSEQ multiplex PCR, the TCRdb table keeps only in-frame clones and is missing some. The profile covers 680,000 or so clones, with around a sixth appearing a single time and roughly 0.098% taken by the ten largest.

This clonotype was sampled from a young man in good health. The genes are TRBV29-1 and TRBJ2-7, with 9 bases fitting TRBD1. Sample: naive CD4+ T cells from blood. The CDR3 nucleotides are TGCAGCGTTCAAAGGGACAGGGCCTCCTACGAGCAGTACTTC. It is translated as CSVQRDRASYEQYF.